The clone carrying this T cell receptor (beta chain) was observed at least ten times. The antigen remains undetermined. The CDR3 is cut off 3 residues early in the read; its end comes from the germline J gene. This sample is drawn from a study of T cell clonality in common variable immunodeficiency. Study-level points and caveats: Compared with controls, CVID subjects had fewer shared TCRbeta clones.

V was shortened by 5 bases and J by 4 bases, with 11 bases between the two germline ends. This CDR3 is built from 13 residues. Germline loops: CDR1 SEHNR, CDR2 FQNEAQ (reference sequence). Repertoires were generated with immunoSEQ multiplex PCR, while TCRdb's copy carries only in-frame clones and drops some. This record lists 35,000 to 50,000 clones, none seen once only, and the top ten clones contain 2.1%. J is TRBJ1-1 and V is TRBV7-9, with a tentative D call TRBD1 (5 bases). The sequencing input was peripheral blood mononuclear cells. The TCR comes from a person aged 18 to 75 in good health. CDR3 in amino acids: CASSGPGGTEAFF. The sequenced CDR3 bases are TGTGCCAGCAGCGGCCCGGGGGGCACTGAA.